These 3 T cell receptor beta chains share one sample of origin, sequenced in a study of cytomegalovirus exposure and HLA in healthy donors. With 60 Vbeta and 13 Jbeta primers, the PCR was carried out. Some clones are missing from TCRdb's copy, which holds only in-frame ones; the method was immunoSEQ multiplex PCR. Found here are more than 110,000 clones, 65% to 80% of them singletons; the top ten hold 1.5% to 2%. Sequenced input: PBMCs. Receptors originate from a young woman in good health and CMV-seronegative.

In DNA form, the CDR3 reads TGTGCCAGCAGTTACTCGTACCTAGCGGGAGGGGACGAGCAGTACTTC. This encodes CASSYSYLAGGDEQYF. The rearrangement joins TRBV6-5 to TRBJ2-7, with 12 bases fitting TRBD2. Germline loops: CDR1 MNHEY, CDR2 SVGAGI. This CDR3 comprises 16 residues. V lost 0 bases and J lost 5; bases outside the gene matches: 5.

The chain is built from TRBV5-1 and TRBJ2-1; 7 nucleotides line up with TRBD1. Per germline, CDR1 SGHRS and CDR2 YFSETQ. The CDR3 runs to 17 residues. With V trimmed by 2 bases and J by 2 bases, 10 bases remained unmatched. CDR3 in amino acids: CASSLEPGGPTYNEQFF. CDR3 nucleotides: TGCGCCAGCAGCTTAGAGCCAGGGGGACCCACCTACAATGAGCAGTTCTTC.

There are a few counts of this clone. The chain recombines TRBV4-2 with TRBJ2-7; TRBD1 aligns across 8 bases. The CDR3 is 16 amino acids. The germline V gene has CDR1 LGHNA and CDR2 YNFKEQ. V trimming: 3 bases; J trimming: 1 base; junction bases outside the gene matches: 8. This CDR3 is CASSHERGQASYEQYF. The CDR3 DNA follows: TGTGCCAGCAGCCATGAAAGGGGACAGGCATCCTACGAGCAGTACTTC.